The subject of this entry is one TCR beta chain. Its antigen is unidentified. The sample belongs to a study of cytomegalovirus exposure and HLA in healthy donors. For the study at large: Within an early data release were about 90 million unique TCRs drawn from HLA-typed donors. Overall study results and limits: Among TCR beta chains, those listed as cytomegalovirus-associated numbered around 180. The classifier reportedly diagnosed cytomegalovirus status with high sensitivity and specificity. Most subjects' HLA-A and HLA-B alleles were reportedly predicted from TCR beta sequences.

The primer mix had 60 Vbeta and 13 Jbeta primers. The method was immunoSEQ multiplex PCR; TCRdb's version includes in-frame clones alone and lacks a portion of them. In the table there are 310,000 or so clones, about 87% of which are singletons. Sample: PBMCs. The source of this sequence is a woman aged 18-29 years in good health and CMV-seronegative.

The CDR3 protein is CASSVDGTGSYEQYF. DNA of the CDR3: TGTGCCAGCAGCGTAGATGGGACAGGGTCCTACGAGCAGTACTTC. The V and J genes are TRBV9 and TRBJ2-7, with TRBD1 identical over 9 bases. V dropped 0 bases and J dropped 1; count of bases not matched to a gene: 2. This CDR3 is built from 15 residues. Germline CDR1 SGDLS, CDR2 YYNGEE.